This passage covers 25 T cell receptor beta chains from one sample sequenced in a study of shared clonotypes between healthy human individuals. Naive CD8 cells, CD45RO-negative and positively selected for CCR7, excluded terminally differentiated effector memory CD45RA+ cells. This table comes from immunoSEQ multiplex PCR, and its TCRdb copy is limited to in-frame clones, with some not included. Here the sample spans roughly 2,000,000 clones, about 95% being singletons. The sequenced material came from naive CD8+ T cells sorted from blood. These receptors all stem from a man between 18 and 29 years old in good health.

This clone was recorded once. This sequence joins TRBV4-1 and TRBJ2-6; D is perhaps TRBD2 (7 bases). Trimming shortened V by 0 bases and J by 1 base, and 13 bases separated the two germline ends. Per the germline V gene, CDR1 is MGHRA and CDR2 is YSYEKL. This CDR3 contains 18 residues. CDR3 amino acids: CASSQDRGRASGANVLTF. CDR3 sequence (DNA): TGCGCCAGCAGCCAAGATAGGGGGAGGGCGTCTGGGGCCAACGTCCTGACTTTC.

This clone was detected only once. This chain links TRBV13 with TRBJ2-2; D is possibly TRBD1 or TRBD2 (5 bases each). Germline V gene sequence: CDR1 PRHDT, CDR2 FYEKMQ (reference sequence). CDR3 length: 15 amino acids. V was pared by 6 bases and J by 7 bases, with 18 bases between. The CDR3 loop reads CASRRQTISDGELFF. The CDR3 nucleotides read TGTGCCAGCAGACGACAGACGATTAGCGACGGGGAGCTGTTTTTT.

The chain has TRBV27 and TRBJ1-6, with 9 bases matching TRBD1. J was trimmed by 7 bases and V by 5 bases; bases with no gene match: 3. CDR1 and CDR2 (germline): MNHEY, SMNVEV (reference sequence). CDR3 length: 14 residues. DNA for the CDR3: TGTGCCAGCAGTGCCGGGACAGGGAATTCACCCCTCCACTTT. This sequence encodes CASSAGTGNSPLHF.

The rearrangement uses TRBV27 and TRBJ2-3; D may be TRBD2 (6 bases). In germline, CDR1 is MNHEY, CDR2 SMNVEV (reference sequence). The CDR3 is 14 amino acids. Trimming pared 4 bases from V and 4 bases from J, leaving 12 bases between. The DNA for the CDR3 is TGTGCCAGCAGTTCCCGGGACTGGGCAGATACGCAGTATTTT. It translates to CASSSRDWADTQYF.

CDR3 residues: CASRPGQGVFYGYTF. DNA for the CDR3: TGTGCCAGCAGGCCCGGACAGGGGGTATTCTATGGCTACACCTTC. The chain joins TRBV6-4 to TRBJ1-2, with TRBD1 identical over 10 bases. The CDR3 is 15 amino acids. V shed 6 bases and J 4 bases; nucleotides not matched to a gene: 8. Germline V lookup: CDR1 MRHNA, CDR2 SNTAGT.

The V and J genes are TRBV4-1 and TRBJ1-1; the D is unclear. The length of the CDR3 is 14 residues. Germline CDR1 and CDR2: MGHRA and YSYEKL. Trimming took 5 bases from V and 5 from J, leaving 15 bases between them. DNA for the CDR3: TGCGCCAGCAGCGGGGTGGAGGGAAGGACTGAAGCTTTCTTT. Encoded protein: CASSGVEGRTEAFF.

The CDR3 is CASSFSGGMNTEAFF. DNA for the CDR3: TGCGCCAGCAGCTTTTCTGGGGGAATGAACACTGAAGCTTTCTTT. V and J are TRBV5-1 and TRBJ1-1; weak D call: TRBD1 (5 bases). CDR1 is SGHRS, CDR2 YFSETQ, per germline. V was trimmed by 2 bases and J by 0 bases, leaving 11 bases between them. This CDR3 is 15 amino acids long.

This chain uses TRBV7-9 with TRBJ2-1; D is unresolved. V lost 1 base to trimming and J lost 5 bases, with 9 bases between them. Germline CDR1 is SEHNR and CDR2 is FQNEAQ (reference sequence). CDR3 length: 14 amino acids. Here the CDR3 DNA reads TGTGCCAGCAGCTTAGTATATAGGAACAATGAGCAGTTCTTC. As protein: CASSLVYRNNEQFF.

The chain combines TRBV19 with TRBJ1-1; D is perhaps TRBD1 (5 bases). The germline V gene has CDR1 LNHDA and CDR2 SQIVND (reference sequence). CDR3 length: 15 amino acids. Trimming took 2 bases from V and 1 from J, leaving 11 bases between them. The CDR3 DNA is TGTGCCAGTAGTATATCCGGGGCCCAGAACACTGAAGCTTTCTTT. This codes for CASSISGAQNTEAFF.

The rearrangement links TRBV9 to TRBJ2-3; TRBD2 matches at 8 bases. The CDR3 contains 13 residues. CDR1 is SGDLS and CDR2 is YYNGEE in the germline V gene. V lost 5 bases to trimming and J lost 3 bases; unmatched junction nucleotides: 2. The chain's CDR3 is CASRAGGTDTQYF. In DNA form, the CDR3 reads TGTGCCAGCAGGGCGGGAGGTACAGATACGCAGTATTTT.

This clone was seen a single time. V usage is TRBV6-5 and J usage is TRBJ2-7; D is perhaps TRBD1 or TRBD2 (6 bases each). Germline values: CDR1 MNHEY, CDR2 SVGAGI. CDR3 size: 13 residues. Trimming removed 2 bases at V and 6 bases at J, with 11 bases between. DNA for the CDR3: TGTGCCAGCAGTTACGGGGGGCTTTCCGAGCAGTACTTC. Translated, it gives CASSYGGLSEQYF.

The CDR3 loop is CASSYTLNEQYF. The CDR3 DNA sequence: TGTGCCAGCAGCTATACACTAAACGAGCAGTACTTC. V usage is TRBV7-9 and J usage is TRBJ2-7, with no clear D. The CDR3 totals 12 residues. Trimming took off 4 bases at V and 5 bases at J, with 9 bases between the two ends. Germline lookup yields CDR1 SEHNR and CDR2 FQNEAQ (reference sequence).

The chain is built from TRBV7-9 and TRBJ2-7; perhaps TRBD1 as D (6 bases). The CDR3 sequence is 14 residues long. V shed 1 base and J shed 8 bases, with 15 bases lying between them. Looked up from germline, CDR1 is SEHNR and CDR2 is FQNEAQ (reference sequence). CDR3 DNA sequence: TGTGCCAGCAGCTTAGGGGACATCGAAGACAAGCAGTACTTC. Amino acid sequence: CASSLGDIEDKQYF. Based on the CDR3 plus reference TRBV7-9 and TRBJ2-7, the full variable domain is DTGVSQNPRHKITKRGQNVTFRCDPISEHNRLYWYRQTLGQGPEFLTYFQNEAQLEKSRLLSDRFSAERPKGSFSTLEIQRTEQGDSAMYLCASSLGDIEDKQYFGPGTRLTVT.

The V call is TRBV5-1, the J call TRBJ2-1, with TRBD2 identical over 7 bases. CDR3 length: 13 amino acids. J gave up 7 bases and V 3 bases, and 4 bases lay outside the gene matches. The germline V gene has CDR1 SGHRS and CDR2 YFSETQ. The CDR3 protein is CASSWDYSNEQFF. CDR3 in DNA: TGCGCCAGCAGCTGGGACTACTCTAATGAGCAGTTCTTC.

This clone occurred a few times. This rearrangement joins TRBV5-4 to TRBJ1-1, with D tentatively TRBD1 (5 bases). In germline, CDR1 is SGHNT, CDR2 YYREEE (reference sequence). This CDR3 spans 12 amino acids. The V and J ends lost 3 bases and 5 bases respectively, with 8 bases between them. The CDR3 protein is CASSYGGTEAFF. The CDR3 nucleotides read TGTGCCAGCAGCTACGGGGGAACTGAAGCTTTCTTT.

The chain uses TRBV5-6 and TRBJ2-3, with no clear D. Germline V gene data show CDR1 as SGHDT and CDR2 as YYEEEE. This CDR3 has 14 amino acids. V gave up 0 bases and J gave up 2 bases, with 7 bases separating them. CDR3 sequence reads: CASSLGIYTDTQYF. DNA for the CDR3: TGTGCCAGCAGCTTGGGGATCTACACAGATACGCAGTATTTT.

The chain employs TRBV6-1 and TRBJ2-7; no clear D. There are 13 residues in the CDR3. Trimming took 1 base from V and 2 from J, leaving 6 bases between them. Germline V CDR1 and CDR2: MNHNS, SASEGT. For the CDR3, the DNA is TGTGCCAGCAGTGAAGTATATGCCTACGAGCAGTACTTC. It codes for CASSEVYAYEQYF.

The chain joins TRBV5-6 to TRBJ2-1; the D is unclear. CDR3 size: 13 residues. Trimming stripped 1 base from V and 15 bases from J, with 17 bases between. The V gene's germline CDR1 is SGHDT and CDR2 YYEEEE. The CDR3 is CASSLQSPSSAFF. In DNA form, the CDR3 reads TGTGCCAGCAGCTTGCAGTCGCCTTCCAGCGCGTTCTTC.

This chain uses TRBV5-6 with TRBJ1-1, with D possibly being TRBD1 (6 bases). V lost 3 bases and J 8 bases, leaving 11 bases between the germline ends. This CDR3 has 12 residues. Germline CDR1 SGHDT, CDR2 YYEEEE. CDR3 loop: CASSSPGGEAFF. In DNA, the CDR3 is TGTGCCAGCAGCTCCCCGGGGGGCGAAGCTTTCTTT.

The chain is built from TRBV7-9 and TRBJ1-4; the D is unclear. Germline CDR1 and CDR2: SEHNR and FQNEAQ (reference sequence). Deletions cut 5 bases from V and 10 bases from J, with 11 bases between. The CDR3 totals 12 residues. CDR3 nucleotides: TGTGCCAGCAGCCACGACTGGGGAAAACTGTTTTTT. Translating it yields CASSHDWGKLFF.

The chain links TRBV2 to TRBJ1-3; D gene uncertain. This CDR3 has 15 amino acids. Trimming took off 6 bases at V and 0 bases at J, with 12 bases between the two ends. From germline, CDR1 is SNHLY and CDR2 FYNNEI. CDR3: CASSTLMLSGNTIYF. In DNA, the CDR3 is TGTGCCAGCAGCACCCTAATGCTCTCTGGAAACACCATATATTTT.

This rearrangement joins TRBV5-6 to TRBJ1-2, with a possible D match to TRBD1 (5 bases). The CDR3 covers 14 residues. Germline V lookup: CDR1 SGHDT, CDR2 YYEEEE. V was cut by 3 bases and J by 8 bases, with 17 bases left in between. CDR3 sequence: CASSSLSGGDGYTF. DNA of the CDR3: TGTGCCAGCAGCTCGCTGAGTGGGGGGGACGGCTACACCTTC.

The V gene is TRBV29-1, the J gene TRBJ2-1, with D perhaps matching TRBD1 or TRBD2 (5 bases each). The CDR3 consists of 15 residues. Trimming removed 0 bases at V and 5 bases at J, with 14 bases between. The germline V gene has CDR1 SQVTM and CDR2 ANQGSEA. CDR3 coding DNA: TGCAGCGTTGAAGAGTCGGGACGTTTGGACAATGAGCAGTTCTTC. This encodes CSVEESGRLDNEQFF.

J is TRBJ2-7 and V is TRBV7-8; 12 bases align to TRBD2. Trimming at V came to 3 bases and at J to 3 bases, leaving 3 bases not matched to a gene. The CDR3 loop spans 15 amino acids. Germline lookup yields CDR1 SGHVS and CDR2 FQNEAQ. The CDR3 sequence: CASSLTSGRFYEQYF. The DNA for the CDR3 is TGTGCCAGCAGCTTGACTAGCGGGAGATTCTACGAGCAGTACTTC.

V usage is TRBV5-1 and J usage is TRBJ1-1; weak D call: TRBD1 (6 bases). The germline V and J ends were trimmed by 1 base and 5 bases, with 12 bases remaining between them. The CDR3 loop spans 14 amino acids. Germline-derived CDR1 and CDR2 are SGHRS and YFSETQ. The CDR3 spells CASSLPEGGTEAFF. CDR3 bases: TGCGCCAGCAGCTTGCCCGAGGGGGGGACTGAAGCTTTCTTT.